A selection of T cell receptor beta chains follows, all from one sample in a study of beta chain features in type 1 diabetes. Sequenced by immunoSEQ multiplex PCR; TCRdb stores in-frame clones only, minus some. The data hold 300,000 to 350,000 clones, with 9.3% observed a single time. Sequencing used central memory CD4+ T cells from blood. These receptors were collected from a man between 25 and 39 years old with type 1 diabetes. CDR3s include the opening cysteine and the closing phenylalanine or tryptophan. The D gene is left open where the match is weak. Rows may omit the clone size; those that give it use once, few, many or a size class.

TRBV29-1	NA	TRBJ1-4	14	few	TGCAGCGTCTTCCTCGGTATCGCTAATGAAAAACTGTTTTTT	CSVFLGIANEKLFF
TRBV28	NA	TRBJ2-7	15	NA	TGTGCCAGCAGTCCGGAAGGGGTCGCATCCTACGAGCAGTACTTC	CASSPEGVASYEQYF
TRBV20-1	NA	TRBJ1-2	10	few	TGCACCCTGGGGGACTATGGCTACACCTTC	CTLGDYGYTF
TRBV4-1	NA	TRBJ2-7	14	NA	TGCGCCAGCAGCCAAGAACTAGGGCCCCGCGAGCAGTACTTC	CASSQELGPREQYF
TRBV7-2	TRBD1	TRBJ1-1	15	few	TGTGCCAGCAGCCTAACAGGGGGCGCGAACACTGAAGCTTTCTTT	CASSLTGGANTEAFF
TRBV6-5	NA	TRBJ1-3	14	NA	TGTGCCAGCAGCAACAGGGTGGGTGGAAACACCATATATTTT	CASSNRVGGNTIYF
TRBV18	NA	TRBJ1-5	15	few	TGTGCCAGCTCACCGGGGTCGGGTAGCAATCAGCCCCAGCATTTT	CASSPGSGSNQPQHF
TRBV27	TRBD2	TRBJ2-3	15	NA	TGTGCCAGCAGTTTATCAGGGCGGGGGATGGATACGCAGTATTTT	CASSLSGRGMDTQYF
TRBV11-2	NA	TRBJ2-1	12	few	TGTGCCAGCAGCTTAGTAGGGAACGAGCAGTTCTTC	CASSLVGNEQFF
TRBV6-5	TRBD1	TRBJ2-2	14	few	TGTGCCAGCCGGGACAGGGTTATGACCGGGGAGCTGTTTTTT	CASRDRVMTGELFF
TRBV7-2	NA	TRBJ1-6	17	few	TGTGCCAGCAGCCCACAGTCGAGGGGGAGAGGTAATTCACCCCTCCACTTT	CASSPQSRGRGNSPLHF
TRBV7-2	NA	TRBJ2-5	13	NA	TGTGCCAGCAGCTTACGTACTGCGGAGACCCAGTACTTC	CASSLRTAETQYF
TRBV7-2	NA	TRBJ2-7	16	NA	TGTGCCAGCAGCCCCCGGGGCGGGGGCTTTACCTACGAGCAGTACTTC	CASSPRGGGFTYEQYF
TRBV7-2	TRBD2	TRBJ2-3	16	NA	TGTGCCAGCAGCTTAGCGACTAGCGGGGCCACAGATACGCAGTATTTT	CASSLATSGATDTQYF
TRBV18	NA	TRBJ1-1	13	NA	TGTGCCAGCTCACGGACAGTGAACACTGAAGCTTTCTTT	CASSRTVNTEAFF
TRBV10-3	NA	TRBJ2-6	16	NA	TGTGCCATCAGTGAGGGCGACAAAACTGGGGCCAACGTCCTGACTTTC	CAISEGDKTGANVLTF
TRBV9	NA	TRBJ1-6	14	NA	TGTGCCAGCAGCGTAGCGTATACAGTGTCACCCCTCCACTTT	CASSVAYTVSPLHF
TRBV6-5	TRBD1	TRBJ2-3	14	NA	TGTGCCAGCAGCGGACAGGGGGCAACAGATACGCAGTATTTT	CASSGQGATDTQYF
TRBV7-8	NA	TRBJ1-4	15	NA	TGTGCCAGCAGGCTCGGCGGGACAAGAAGTGAAAAACTGTTTTTT	CASRLGGTRSEKLFF
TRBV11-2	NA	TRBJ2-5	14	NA	TGTGCCAGCAGCCCGACATCCATCCGTGGGACCCAGTACTTC	CASSPTSIRGTQYF
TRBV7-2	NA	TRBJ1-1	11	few	TGTGCCAGCAGTTTAAACACTGAAGCTTTCTTT	CASSLNTEAFF
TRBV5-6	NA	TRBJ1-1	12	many	TGTGCCAGCCAGGGTCGCAACACTGAAGCTTTCTTT	CASQGRNTEAFF
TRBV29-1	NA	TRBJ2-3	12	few	TGCAGCGTTGAGGAGGGCACAGATACGCAGTATTTT	CSVEEGTDTQYF
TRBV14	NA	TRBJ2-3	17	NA	TGTGCCAGCAGCCAGGGTCGAGCGGTAATTAGCACAGATACGCAGTATTTT	CASSQGRAVISTDTQYF
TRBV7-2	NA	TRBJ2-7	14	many	TGTGCCAGCAGTCTGATGGGGGATCCCTACGAGCAGTACTTC	CASSLMGDPYEQYF
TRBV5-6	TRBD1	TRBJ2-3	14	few	TGTGCCAGCACAGACAGGGGGAGCACAGATACGCAGTATTTT	CASTDRGSTDTQYF
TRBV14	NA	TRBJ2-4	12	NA	TGTGCCAGCAGCCAAGATTGGGACATTCAGTACTTC	CASSQDWDIQYF
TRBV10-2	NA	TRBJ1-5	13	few	TGCGCCAGCTCAGGGGCGAATGATCAGCCCCAGCATTTT	CASSGANDQPQHF
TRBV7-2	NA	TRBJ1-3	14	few	TGTGCCAGCAGCTTCCTATCACAGGGAAACACCATATATTTT	CASSFLSQGNTIYF
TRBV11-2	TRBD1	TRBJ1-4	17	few	TGTGCCAGCAGCTGGGGACAGGGAGTACAGGGCAGTGAAAAACTGTTTTTT	CASSWGQGVQGSEKLFF
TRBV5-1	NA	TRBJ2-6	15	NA	TGCGCCAGCAGCTTGGGAGGGGCCGGGGCCAACGTCCTGACTTTC	CASSLGGAGANVLTF
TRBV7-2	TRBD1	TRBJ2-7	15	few	TGTGCCAGCAGCCCTAAACAGGGGACAGCCTACGAGCAGTACTTC	CASSPKQGTAYEQYF
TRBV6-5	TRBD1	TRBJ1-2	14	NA	TGTGCCAGCAGGTATTCGGGACAGGGCGATGGCTACACCTTC	CASRYSGQGDGYTF
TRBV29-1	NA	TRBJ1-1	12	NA	TGCAGCGTCGGGCAGCGGGGCACTGAAGCTTTCTTT	CSVGQRGTEAFF
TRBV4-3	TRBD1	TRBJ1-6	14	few	TGCGCCAGCAGCCAAACGGACAGGGCCTTACCCCTCCACTTT	CASSQTDRALPLHF
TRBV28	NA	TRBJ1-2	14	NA	TGTGCCAGCAGTTTAAGTGGGTCAGCGTATGGCTACACCTTC	CASSLSGSAYGYTF
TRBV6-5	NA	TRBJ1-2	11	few	TGTGCCAGCAGTAGATCGGATGGCTACACCTTC	CASSRSDGYTF
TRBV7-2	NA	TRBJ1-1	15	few	TGTGCCAGCAGCTTTGGGCCGGTGGGGGACACTGAAGCTTTCTTT	CASSFGPVGDTEAFF
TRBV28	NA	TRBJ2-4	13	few	TGTGCCAGCAGTTGGGGAGCCAAAAACATTCAGTACTTC	CASSWGAKNIQYF
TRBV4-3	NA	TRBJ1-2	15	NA	TGCGCCAGCAGCCAAGATTCTAGGCAGTTCTATGGCTACACCTTC	CASSQDSRQFYGYTF
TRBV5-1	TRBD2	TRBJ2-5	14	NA	TGCGCCAGCAGCTCCGGGACTAGTCGGCCGACCCAGTACTTC	CASSSGTSRPTQYF
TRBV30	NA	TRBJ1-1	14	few	TGTGCCTGGAGTGCCCAGACAGCTTACACTGAAGCTTTCTTT	CAWSAQTAYTEAFF
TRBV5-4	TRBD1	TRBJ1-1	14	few	TGTGCCAGCAGCATGGGACAGGGCGACACTGAAGCTTTCTTT	CASSMGQGDTEAFF
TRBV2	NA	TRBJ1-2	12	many	TGTGCCAGCAGTGAAGGGGGCTATGGCTACACCTTC	CASSEGGYGYTF
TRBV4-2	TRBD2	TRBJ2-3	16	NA	TGTGCCAGCAGTCTAGTTACTAGCGGGCACACAGATACGCAGTATTTT	CASSLVTSGHTDTQYF
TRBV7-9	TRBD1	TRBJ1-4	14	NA	TGTGCCAGCAGCCGAACAGGGGGTAATGAAAAACTGTTTTTT	CASSRTGGNEKLFF
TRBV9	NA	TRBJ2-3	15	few	TGTGCCAGCAGCGTAAACCCAACGAGCACAGATACGCAGTATTTT	CASSVNPTSTDTQYF
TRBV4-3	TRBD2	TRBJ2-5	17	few	TGCGCCAGCAGCCAAGACGGGGGACTAGATCGGAAAGAGACCCAGTACTTC	CASSQDGGLDRKETQYF
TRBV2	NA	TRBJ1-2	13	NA	TGTGCCAGCAAACGGACGGACCGTTCCGGCTACACCTTC	CASKRTDRSGYTF
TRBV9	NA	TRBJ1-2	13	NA	TGTGCCAGCAGCGTAGGGGAACGTTATGGCTACACCTTC	CASSVGERYGYTF
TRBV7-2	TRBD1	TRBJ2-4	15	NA	TGTGCCAGCAGCCAAGGGGACAGAGCCAAAAACATTCAGTACTTC	CASSQGDRAKNIQYF
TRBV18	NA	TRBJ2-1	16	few	TGTGCCAGCTCATCCCAGCGGGCGTACACAAACAATGAGCAGTTCTTC	CASSSQRAYTNNEQFF